This paragraph reports one T cell receptor (beta chain). Clones were read by immunoSEQ multiplex PCR, and TCRdb kept only the in-frame ones, dropping some. This sample carries 310,000 or so clones, roughly 90% of them seen once, and the ten largest clones take 8.5% to 10%. These data belong to a study of blood T cell repertoires in COVID-19. Recovered status in Cohort 3 required two negative PCRs, clearance, or symptom resolution. This TCR was sampled from a woman between 18 and 29 years old who had recovered from COVID-19. Sequencing input: PBMCs or T cells enriched from blood (not recorded which).

The CDR3 loop reads CATSDLAGGPIETDTQYF. For the CDR3, the DNA is TGTGCCACCAGTGACCTAGCGGGAGGGCCGATTGAGACAGATACGCAGTATTTT. The V call is TRBV24-1, the J call TRBJ2-3, with TRBD2 identical over 12 bases. CDR1 and CDR2 (germline): KGHDR, SFDVKD. V shed 4 bases, J shed 3 bases, and the junction held 10 bases outside the gene matches. This CDR3 spans 18 amino acids.